Below are 24 T cell receptor beta chains sequenced from a single sample in a study of post-analysis software for immune sequencing data. Prepared libraries of TCR beta cDNA carried unique molecular identifiers. A single record per CDR3 protein comes from TCRdb applying MiXCR to the PCR reads. This table holds a few hundred thousand distinct CDR3 sequences, about 39% found once. These receptors have no identified antigens. Study findings and constraints: Roughly five TRBV segments occurring more often in patients than controls included TRBV5-6, TRBV5-1 and TRBV20-1.

Sequenced sample: blood. These receptors all come from a girl aged 2 to 10 with multiple sclerosis.

This clonotype was seen only a few times. In DNA, the CDR3 is TGTGCCAGCAGCTTAGAGGCAGGCAACTATGGCTACACCTTC. Its translation is CASSLEAGNYGYTF. The chain uses TRBV7-2 and TRBJ1-2; D call uncertain. CDR3 length: 14 residues. CDR1 is SGHTA and CDR2 is FQGNSA in the germline V gene. V lost 1 base to trimming and J lost 2 bases, with 8 bases between them.

The genes are TRBV28 and TRBJ2-3; no reliable D call. This CDR3 is built from 12 residues. V was pared by 3 bases and J by 5 bases, with 6 bases between. CDR1 and CDR2 (germline): MDHEN, SYDVKM. This CDR3 reads CASSFRRDTQYF. Written as DNA, the CDR3 is TGTGCCAGCAGTTTCAGGAGAGATACGCAGTATTTT. The entire variable domain, with the rest obtained from reference TRBV28 and TRBJ2-3, is as follows: DVKVTQSSRYLVKRTGEKVFLECVQDMDHENMFWYRQDPGLGLRLIYFSYDVKMKEKGDIPEGYSVSREKKERFSLILESASTNQTSMYLCASSFRRDTQYFGPGTRLTVL.

This chain joins TRBV6-2 or TRBV6-3 and TRBJ1-2, with a weak D call TRBD1 (5 bases). CDR3 length: 13 residues. V was trimmed by 10 bases and J by 3 bases, leaving 15 bases between them. Germline V gene lookup returns CDR1 MNHEY and CDR2 SVGEGT. CDR3 nucleotides: TGTGCCACCGAGACAGAACCTTACTATGGCTACACCTTC. Amino acid sequence: CATETEPYYGYTF.

DNA for the CDR3: TGTGCCAGCAGTGATTCCGGCACCCTTAGCAATCAGCCCCAGCATTTT. Translated, it gives CASSDSGTLSNQPQHF. The chain uses TRBV25-1 and TRBJ1-5, with no clear D. The CDR3 is 16 residues long. CDR1 and CDR2 from the germline V gene are MGHDK and SYGVNS. The V and J ends lost 3 bases and 0 bases respectively, with 12 bases between them. The full variable domain, in which reference TRBV25-1 and TRBJ1-5 provide the parts outside the CDR3, is EADIYQTPRYLVIGTGKKITLECSQTMGHDKMYWYQQDPGMELHLIHYSYGVNSTEKGDLSSESTVSRIRTEHFPLTLESARPSHTSQYLCASSDSGTLSNQPQHFGDGTRLSIL.

This chain connects TRBV6-1 to TRBJ1-2, with a tentative D call TRBD1 (5 bases). The germline CDR1 and CDR2 sequences are MNHNS and SASEGT. Trimming pared 2 bases from V and 6 bases from J, leaving 10 bases between. This CDR3 has 13 residues. CDR3 nucleotide sequence: TGTGCCAGCAGTGAATCAGGGTCGGATGGCTACACCTTC. This translates into CASSESGSDGYTF.

A few counts support this clonotype. The J gene is TRBJ2-5, the V gene TRBV5-5, with a possible D match to TRBD1 (5 bases). The V gene's germline CDR1 is SGHKS and CDR2 YYEKEE (reference sequence). The CDR3 is made up of 16 amino acids. V lost 0 bases, J lost 2 bases, and 14 bases lay in between. The DNA for the CDR3 is TGTGCCAGCAGCTTGGACCGAGACAGTAGACAAGAGACCCAGTACTTC. Protein sequence: CASSLDRDSRQETQYF.

This clonotype has just one count. The chain combines TRBV12-3 or TRBV12-4 with TRBJ1-1, with a tentative D call TRBD1 (5 bases). The V gene lost 8 bases and the J gene lost 1 base, with 17 bases spanning the gap. The CDR3 loop spans 15 amino acids. The chain's CDR3 is CASLRGVAWNTEAFF. The CDR3 bases are TGTGCCAGCCTAAGGGGAGTCGCTTGGAACACTGAAGCTTTCTTT.

CDR3 sequence (DNA): TGTGCCAGCAGTGAATACAACTGGGCCTACGAGCAGTACTTC. It codes for CASSEYNWAYEQYF. The rearrangement links TRBV25-1 to TRBJ2-7; D unresolved. V was shortened by 0 bases and J by 2 bases, with 8 bases between the two germline ends. This CDR3 contains 14 residues. CDR1 and CDR2 (germline): MGHDK, SYGVNS.

In its sample, this clonotype was seen a few times. The J gene is TRBJ1-1, the V gene TRBV6-5; D is perhaps TRBD1 (5 bases). Germline V gene data show CDR1 as MNHEY and CDR2 as SVGAGI. The CDR3 contains 13 residues. The V end lost 5 bases, the J end lost 11 bases, and 18 bases lay between the germline ends. The CDR3 DNA sequence: TGTGCCAGCAGTCCGGACGGGGCGGTAGGGGCTTTCTTT. Protein product: CASSPDGAVGAFF.

The chain uses TRBV27 and TRBJ2-7; D is possibly TRBD1 (5 bases). The germline gives CDR1 MNHEY, CDR2 SMNVEV (reference sequence). The V end lost 2 bases, the J end lost 0 bases, and 8 bases lay between the germline ends. This CDR3 contains 14 residues. The CDR3: CASSLRRASYEQYF. In nucleotides, the CDR3 is TGTGCCAGCAGTTTACGCAGGGCCTCCTACGAGCAGTACTTC.

The V and J genes are TRBV12-3 or TRBV12-4 and TRBJ1-2; D not resolved. Trimming pared 4 bases from V and 6 bases from J, leaving 18 bases between. CDR3 length: 15 residues. The CDR3 DNA reads TGTGCCAGCAGTTCCCTGGGAGGAGGGAGGGATGGCTACACCTTC. Amino acid sequence: CASSSLGGGRDGYTF.

This clonotype has only a few counts. CDR3 bases: TGTGCCACCAGCTATATAACGCTGGCGGGAGCCCTACCCTTAAACGGCATTCAGTACTTC. Its translation: CATSYITLAGALPLNGIQYF. V usage is TRBV15 and J usage is TRBJ2-4, with 7 nucleotides matching TRBD2. With 5 bases clipped from V and 9 bases from J, the junction kept 28 bases outside the gene matches. This CDR3 has 20 amino acids. The germline CDR1 and CDR2 sequences are LNHNV and YYDKDF (reference sequence). Filled out from reference TRBV15 and TRBJ2-4, the complete variable domain reads DAMVIQNPRYQVTQFGKPVTLSCSQTLNHNVMYWYQQKSSQAPKLLFHYYDKDFNNEADTPDNFQSRRPNTSFCFLDIRSPGLGDTAMYLCATSYITLAGALPLNGIQYFGAGTRLSVL.

The V call is TRBV5-1, the J call TRBJ2-7, with 11 bases lining up with TRBD1. V was clipped by 0 bases and J by 3 bases; unmatched bases: 5. In germline, CDR1 is SGHRS, CDR2 YFSETQ. The CDR3 loop spans 16 amino acids. CDR3 loop: CASSLVAGTGGYEQYF. In DNA form, the CDR3 reads TGCGCCAGCAGCTTGGTGGCCGGGACAGGGGGCTACGAGCAGTACTTC.

The J gene is TRBJ2-7, the V gene TRBV18, with unresolved D. V was pared by 2 bases and J by 0 bases, with 5 bases between. This CDR3 region has 13 residues. Germline V gives CDR1 KGHSH, CDR2 LQKENI. The CDR3 DNA is TGTGCCAGCTCACCAAGGGACTCCTACGAGCAGTACTTC. Its protein product is CASSPRDSYEQYF.

J is TRBJ2-1 and V is TRBV20-1; D uncertain. Germline assignment: CDR1 DFQATT and CDR2 SNEGSKA (reference sequence). Trimming cost V 7 bases and J 5 bases, with 15 bases left between them. The CDR3 length is 13 residues. The CDR3 region is CSVDTAYHNEQFF. The DNA of the CDR3 is TGCAGTGTTGATACTGCGTATCACAATGAGCAGTTCTTC.

The sample holds a few counts of this clonotype. The V call is TRBV21-1, the J call TRBJ2-1. TRBV21-1 is a pseudogene locus. The CDR3 loop spans 12 amino acids. The CDR3 DNA follows: TGTGCCAGCAGCAACGATGTAAATGAGCAGTTCTTC. This sequence encodes CASSNDVNEQFF.

The genes are TRBV6-5 and TRBJ2-5; TRBD2 is a possible D gene (6 bases). V was clipped by 0 bases and J by 1 base, with 9 bases between them. Looked up from germline, CDR1 is MNHEY and CDR2 is SVGAGI. The CDR3 sequence is 15 residues long. The CDR3 loop is CASSYSGGAQETQYF. In DNA, the CDR3 is TGTGCCAGCAGTTACTCTGGCGGGGCCCAAGAGACCCAGTACTTC.

The chain carries TRBV19 and TRBJ2-7; TRBD1 agrees at 8 bases. There are 16 residues in the CDR3. CDR1 is LNHDA and CDR2 is SQIVND in the germline V gene (reference sequence). The ends lost 0 bases at V and 1 base at J; junction bases unmatched: 5. The CDR3 loop reads CASSIDVGTGSYEQYF. CDR3 in DNA: TGTGCCAGTAGTATAGATGTTGGGACAGGTTCCTACGAGCAGTACTTC.

This clonotype was counted a few times. The chain has TRBV12-3 or TRBV12-4 and TRBJ2-7, with no clear D. The CDR3 spans 17 residues. V was pared by 6 bases and J by 0 bases, with 21 bases between. CDR3 sequence reads: CASSRNVGPLSSYEQYF. The CDR3 DNA is TGTGCCAGCAGCCGCAACGTCGGCCCACTTTCCTCCTACGAGCAGTACTTC.

This clonotype was detected ten times or more. The V and J genes are TRBV7-2 and TRBJ2-3; D is uncertain. Trimming removed 0 bases from V and 3 bases from J, with 10 bases in between. Germline-derived CDR1 and CDR2 are SGHTA and FQGNSA. The CDR3 extends over 15 amino acids. CDR3 DNA: TGTGCCAGCAGCTTAGCGATACTACAGACAGATACGCAGTATTTT. It specifies CASSLAILQTDTQYF.

Details on this clonotype: A clone one base away is much larger, so this may be a read error. This chain uses TRBV29-1 with TRBJ2-4; possible D gene TRBD2, 6 bases. This CDR3 is 14 amino acids long. The V end was cut by 7 bases, the J end by 0 bases, with 13 bases between. From germline, CDR1 is SQVTM and CDR2 ANQGSEA. DNA for the CDR3: TGCAGCGCTGAGGGACTCCTAGCCAAAAACATTCAGTACTTC. Its protein product is CSAEGLLAKNIQYF.

The V call is TRBV4-1, the J call TRBJ2-5, with 7 nucleotides matching TRBD2. Losses at the gene ends were 5 bases for V and 0 bases for J; bases not matched to a gene: 9. The CDR3 totals 16 residues. The germline V gene encodes CDR1 MGHRA and CDR2 YSYEKL. CDR3 loop: CASSSFGGGDQETQYF. CDR3 in DNA: TGCGCCAGCAGCTCATTCGGCGGGGGAGACCAAGAGACCCAGTACTTC.

This rearrangement joins TRBV2 to TRBJ2-7; the match to TRBD2 covers 7 bases. Looked up from germline, CDR1 is SNHLY and CDR2 is FYNNEI. The ends lost 6 bases at V and 3 bases at J; junction bases unmatched: 8. The CDR3 runs 14 residues. The CDR3 reads CASRLRAGNYEQYF. In nucleotides, the CDR3 is TGTGCCAGCAGGCTGCGAGCGGGGAACTACGAGCAGTACTTC.

This clonotype came up a few times. The chain carries TRBV7-3 and TRBJ2-1; D gene uncertain. V lost 6 bases and J lost 4, with 16 bases in between. Germline lookup yields CDR1 SGHTA and CDR2 FQGTGA. The CDR3 loop spans 15 amino acids. The CDR3 loop reads CASSLGKSGYNEQFF. In nucleotides, the CDR3 is TGTGCCAGCAGTTTAGGGAAATCGGGTTACAATGAGCAGTTCTTC.